This T cell receptor beta chain was retrieved from a study of CD8 T cells in Susac syndrome. Regarding the study as a whole: Clonal expansion involving Susac CD8+ cells peaked in TEMRA cells and active patients.

CDR1 and CDR2 (germline): LGHNT, FRNRAP. The length of the CDR3 is 14 residues. V was pared by 1 base and J by 6 bases, with 10 bases between. With random hexamers, 0.5 to 1 ug RNA was reverse transcribed. Multiplex immunoSEQ PCR targeted 54 Vbeta and 13 Jbeta TCR beta segments. TCRdb re-analysed the immunoSEQ multiplex PCR reads in MiXCR, keeping a single row per CDR3 protein. The sample has more than 100,000 distinct CDR3 sequences, over 90% seen once; the top ten hold 0.28%. Points on this clonotype: Its antigen is still unknown.

The receptor's source is a human donor with Susac syndrome. The rearrangement links TRBV12-5 to TRBJ1-5; D unresolved. The sequenced sample consisted of CD8+ T cells from PBMCs. The CDR3 DNA reads as TGTGCTAGTGGTTTGGCCGGAGAGGGTCAGCCCCAGCATTTT. The encoded protein is CASGLAGEGQPQHF.